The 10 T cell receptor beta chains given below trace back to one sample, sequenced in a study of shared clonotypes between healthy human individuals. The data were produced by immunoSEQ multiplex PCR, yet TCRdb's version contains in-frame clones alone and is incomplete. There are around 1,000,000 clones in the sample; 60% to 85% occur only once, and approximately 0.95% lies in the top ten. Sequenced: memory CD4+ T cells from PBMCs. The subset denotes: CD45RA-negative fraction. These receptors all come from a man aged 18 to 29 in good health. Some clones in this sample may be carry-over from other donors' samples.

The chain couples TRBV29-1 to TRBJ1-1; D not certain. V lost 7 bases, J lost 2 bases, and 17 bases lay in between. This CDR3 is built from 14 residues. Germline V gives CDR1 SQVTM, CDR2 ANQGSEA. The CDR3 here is CSARLASSNTEAFF. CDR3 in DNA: TGCAGCGCCCGCCTAGCCAGCAGTAACACTGAAGCTTTCTTT.

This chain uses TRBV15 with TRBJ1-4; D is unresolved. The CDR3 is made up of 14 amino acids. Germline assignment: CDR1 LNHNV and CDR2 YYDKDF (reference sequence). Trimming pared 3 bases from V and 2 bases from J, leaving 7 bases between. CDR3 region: CATSRSGTNEKLFF. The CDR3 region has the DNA TGTGCCACCAGCAGGTCCGGCACTAATGAAAAACTGTTTTTT.

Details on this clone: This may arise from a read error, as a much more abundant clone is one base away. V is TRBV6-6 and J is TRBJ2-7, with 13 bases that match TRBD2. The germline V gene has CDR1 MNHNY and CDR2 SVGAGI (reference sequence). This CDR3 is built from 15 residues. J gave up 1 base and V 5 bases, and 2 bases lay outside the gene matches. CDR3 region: CASSTTSGRSYEQYF. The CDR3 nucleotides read TGTGCCAGCAGTACGACTAGCGGGAGGTCCTACGAGCAGTACTTC.

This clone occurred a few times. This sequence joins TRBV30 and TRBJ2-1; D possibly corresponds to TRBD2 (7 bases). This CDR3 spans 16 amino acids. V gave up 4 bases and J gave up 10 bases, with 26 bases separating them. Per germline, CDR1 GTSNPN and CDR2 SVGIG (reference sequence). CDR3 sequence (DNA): TGTGCCTGGAATAAACGGGGGGCGGAGGGTTATCTGGAGCAGTTCTTC. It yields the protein CAWNKRGAEGYLEQFF.

CDR3 sequence: CASSERTGALDSPQHF. CDR3 coding DNA: TGTGCCAGCAGTGAAAGGACAGGGGCCCTGGATTCCCCCCAGCATTTT. V usage is TRBV6-1 and J usage is TRBJ1-5; 9 nucleotides match TRBD1. In germline, CDR1 is MNHNS, CDR2 SASEGT. The V gene end was trimmed by 2 bases and the J gene end by 10 bases; junction bases not matched to a gene: 12. This CDR3 contains 16 residues.

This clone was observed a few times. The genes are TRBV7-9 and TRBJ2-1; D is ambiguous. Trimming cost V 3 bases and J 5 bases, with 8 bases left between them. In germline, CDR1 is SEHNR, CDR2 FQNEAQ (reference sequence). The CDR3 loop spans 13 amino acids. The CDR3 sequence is CASSFWVNNEQFF. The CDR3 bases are TGTGCCAGCAGCTTTTGGGTGAACAATGAGCAGTTCTTC.

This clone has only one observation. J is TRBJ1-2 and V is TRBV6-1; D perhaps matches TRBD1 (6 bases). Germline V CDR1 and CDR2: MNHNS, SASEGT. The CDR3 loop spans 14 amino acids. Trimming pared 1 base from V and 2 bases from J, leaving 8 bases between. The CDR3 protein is CASSEGGPNYGYTF. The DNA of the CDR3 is TGTGCCAGCAGTGAAGGGGGGCCCAACTATGGCTACACCTTC.

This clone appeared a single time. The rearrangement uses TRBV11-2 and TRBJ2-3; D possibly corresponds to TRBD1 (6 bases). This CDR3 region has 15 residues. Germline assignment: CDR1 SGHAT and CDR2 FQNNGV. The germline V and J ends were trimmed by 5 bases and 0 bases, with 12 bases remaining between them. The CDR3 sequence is CASSPGQPSTDTQYF. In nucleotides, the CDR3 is TGTGCCAGCAGCCCCGGACAGCCTAGCACAGATACGCAGTATTTT.

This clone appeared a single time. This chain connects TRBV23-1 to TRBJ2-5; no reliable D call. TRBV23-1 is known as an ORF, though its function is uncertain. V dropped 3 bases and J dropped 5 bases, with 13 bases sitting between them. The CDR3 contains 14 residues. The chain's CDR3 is CASSHTGLRETQYF. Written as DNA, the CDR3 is TGCGCCAGCAGTCACACCGGGCTACGGGAGACCCAGTACTTC.

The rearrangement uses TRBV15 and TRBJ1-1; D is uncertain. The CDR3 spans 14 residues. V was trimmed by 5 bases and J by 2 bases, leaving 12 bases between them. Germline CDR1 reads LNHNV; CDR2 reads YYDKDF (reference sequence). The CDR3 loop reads CATSSQLTNTEAFF. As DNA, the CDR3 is TGTGCCACCAGCTCACAGCTTACAAACACTGAAGCTTTCTTT.